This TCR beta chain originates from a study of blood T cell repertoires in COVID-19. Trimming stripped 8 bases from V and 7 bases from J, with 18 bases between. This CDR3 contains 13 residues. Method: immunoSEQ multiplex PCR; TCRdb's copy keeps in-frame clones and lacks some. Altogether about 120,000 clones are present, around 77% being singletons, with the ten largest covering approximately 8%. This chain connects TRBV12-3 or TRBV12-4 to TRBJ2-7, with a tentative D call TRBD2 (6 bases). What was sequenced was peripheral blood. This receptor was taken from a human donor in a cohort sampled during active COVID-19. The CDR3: CASLDSGGGEQYF. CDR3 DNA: TGTGCCAGCCTCGATAGCGGAGGAGGGGAGCAGTACTTC.